This entry is about one T cell receptor (beta chain). The target antigen is unknown. V shed 6 bases and J shed 2 bases, with 10 bases lying between them. Germline V CDR1 and CDR2: KGHDR, SFDVKD. The CDR3 has 14 amino acids. The data were obtained in a study of prognosis after radiotherapy for stage I lung cancer. Template was genomic DNA; TCR beta CDR3 amplified in two multiplex PCR rounds. Primers targeting each individual TRBV and TRBJ gene were applied in first-round PCR. TCRdb recomputed calls from the multiplex PCR reads with MiXCR, one row per CDR3 protein. The table shows about 35,000 distinct CDR3 sequences, with more than 30% occurring only once. Findings and caveats of the study: The authors did not determine whether the expanded TCR clones were tumor-specific.

The rearrangement links TRBV24-1 to TRBJ2-1; TRBD1 is a possible D gene (5 bases). The material sequenced was PBMCs, taken before or after stereotactic body radiation therapy (not recorded which). This sequence originates from a donor over 45 with non-small cell lung cancer. The CDR3 here is CATSQGRTYNEQFF. The DNA for the CDR3 is TGTGCCACCAGTCAGGGCAGGACCTACAATGAGCAGTTCTTC.